This entry is about one T cell receptor beta chain. This specimen belongs to a study of shared clonotypes between healthy human individuals. The CDR3 sequence is 14 residues long. Germline V gene data show CDR1 as SQVTM and CDR2 as ANQGSEA. The V and J ends lost 6 bases and 1 base, in that order; junction bases with no gene match: 4. Sequenced by immunoSEQ multiplex PCR; TCRdb stores in-frame clones only, minus some. This sample carries roughly 2,300,000 clones, roughly 90% of them seen once, and the ten largest clones take 0.3% to 0.4%. The chain links TRBV29-1 to TRBJ2-3, with 10 bases identical to TRBD2. Sequencing was done on a sample of naive CD4+ T cells from PBMCs. The subset here: CD45RA+ positively selected. This TCR came from a man younger than 30 in good health. Some clones in this sample may be carry-over from other donors' samples. CDR3 nucleotide sequence: TGCAGCGTGCGACTAGCGGGTCGCACAGATACGCAGTATTTT. Protein product: CSVRLAGRTDTQYF.